This T cell receptor (beta chain) came from a study of blood T cell repertoires in COVID-19. Study background: Samples of COVID-19 (acute and convalescent) were obtained from the United States, Italy and Spain. Sources were T cells, B-cell-depleted T cells, or PBMCs; the material itself was cDNA or gDNA.

The table came from immunoSEQ multiplex PCR; TCRdb's copy has only in-frame clones and leaves some out. This sample has fewer than 70,000 clones; around 84% occur once, and the top ten carry 5.6%. The sequenced material came from peripheral blood. The origin of this receptor is a woman in her sixties with acute or convalescent COVID-19.

The CDR3 coding sequence is TGTGCCAGCAGCCCACTCGCCTCCGGCAGGGGGAGACAGCCCCAGCATTTT. Protein: CASSPLASGRGRQPQHF. The chain links TRBV7-8 to TRBJ1-5, with 7 bases identical to TRBD1. Germline CDR1 SGHVS, CDR2 FQNEAQ. V gave up 5 bases and J gave up 7 bases; unmatched junction bases: 17. The CDR3 is 17 residues long.